The rows below give T cell receptor beta chains drawn from one sample of a study of cytomegalovirus exposure and HLA in healthy donors. Generated by immunoSEQ multiplex PCR, the TCRdb table keeps only in-frame clones and is missing some. The sample consists of over 150,000 clones, approximately 80% of them appearing once. The specimen sequenced was PBMCs. The receptors originated from a woman between 50 and 59 years old in good health and CMV-seronegative. CDR3s include the opening cysteine and the closing phenylalanine or tryptophan. Each record gives: J gene, D gene, clone size, V gene, CDR3 DNA, CDR3 protein. D genes are given only for firm matches. Size tells how often a clone was seen (once, few, many) or the class of an expanded clone, and some rows leave it out.

J gene: TRBJ1-1; D gene: TRBD1; clone size: -; V gene: TRBV20-1; CDR3 DNA: TGCAGTCCAGGGGGTTACACTGAAGCTTTCTTT; CDR3 protein: CSPGGYTEAFF
J gene: TRBJ2-7; D gene: TRBD2; clone size: -; V gene: TRBV28; CDR3 DNA: TGTGCCAGCAGTTCCCTCGGAGCGGGGGGACGCACCTACGAGCAGTACTTC; CDR3 protein: CASSSLGAGGRTYEQYF
J gene: TRBJ1-1; D gene: -; clone size: -; V gene: TRBV7-9; CDR3 DNA: TGTGCCAGCAGCTTATTTGCGGGGGCGGGGGCTGAAGCTTTCTTT; CDR3 protein: CASSLFAGAGAEAFF
J gene: TRBJ1-5; D gene: -; clone size: few; V gene: TRBV5-4; CDR3 DNA: TGTGCCAGCAGCCTAGAACGGGGAACCCAGCATTTT; CDR3 protein: CASSLERGTQHF
J gene: TRBJ2-3; D gene: -; clone size: -; V gene: TRBV7-3; CDR3 DNA: TGTGCCAGCCGATCCGGGACTAGCACAGATACGCAGTATTTT; CDR3 protein: CASRSGTSTDTQYF
J gene: TRBJ2-1; D gene: -; clone size: few; V gene: TRBV5-1; CDR3 DNA: TGCGCCAGCAACCCCGGGACATTTGGCGGCCTCTCCTACAATGAGCAGTTCTTC; CDR3 protein: CASNPGTFGGLSYNEQFF
J gene: TRBJ1-1; D gene: TRBD1; clone size: -; V gene: TRBV11-2; CDR3 DNA: TGTGCCAGCAGCTCATACAGGGGGCCGGGGAGCACTGAAGCTTTCTTT; CDR3 protein: CASSSYRGPGSTEAFF
J gene: TRBJ1-1; D gene: -; clone size: few; V gene: TRBV10-2; CDR3 DNA: TGCGCCAGCCAAGACTCGGGGAGGGGTTCGAACACTGAAGCTTTCTTT; CDR3 protein: CASQDSGRGSNTEAFF
J gene: TRBJ1-3; D gene: -; clone size: -; V gene: TRBV14; CDR3 DNA: TGTGCCAGCAGCCAACAGGGGCTTGGAAACACCATATATTTT; CDR3 protein: CASSQQGLGNTIYF
J gene: TRBJ2-1; D gene: -; clone size: -; V gene: TRBV28; CDR3 DNA: TGTGCCAGCAGCCATGGAGGGGAGCAGTTCTTC; CDR3 protein: CASSHGGEQFF
J gene: TRBJ1-1; D gene: TRBD1; clone size: -; V gene: TRBV7-2; CDR3 DNA: TGTGCCAGCAGCTTGGCGACAGGGATGCCTGAAGCTTTCTTT; CDR3 protein: CASSLATGMPEAFF
J gene: TRBJ1-1; D gene: -; clone size: -; V gene: TRBV5-1; CDR3 DNA: TGCGCCAGCAGCTTGGCCCCGACAGGCGCGAACACTGAAGCTTTCTTT; CDR3 protein: CASSLAPTGANTEAFF
J gene: TRBJ1-2; D gene: -; clone size: -; V gene: TRBV2; CDR3 DNA: TGTGCCAGCAGAGCGACTAACCTAAGCTATGGCTACACCTTC; CDR3 protein: CASRATNLSYGYTF
J gene: TRBJ2-2; D gene: -; clone size: -; V gene: TRBV4-3; CDR3 DNA: TGCGCCAGCAGCCAACAGGGCGGCACCGGGGAGCTGTTTTTT; CDR3 protein: CASSQQGGTGELFF
J gene: TRBJ1-1; D gene: -; clone size: -; V gene: TRBV4-3; CDR3 DNA: TGCGCCAGCAGCCAAGACTACATCAGGCTGAACACTGAAGCTTTCTTT; CDR3 protein: CASSQDYIRLNTEAFF
J gene: TRBJ2-7; D gene: -; clone size: -; V gene: TRBV9; CDR3 DNA: TGTGCCAGCAGCCTCGACAACGCTCCTAACGAGCAGTACTTC; CDR3 protein: CASSLDNAPNEQYF
J gene: TRBJ1-1; D gene: -; clone size: -; V gene: TRBV5-4; CDR3 DNA: TGTGCTAGCCTAGGCGGCACTGAAGCTTTCTTT; CDR3 protein: CASLGGTEAFF
J gene: TRBJ2-7; D gene: -; clone size: -; V gene: TRBV13; CDR3 DNA: TGTGCCAGCAGCTTAGACGGGAGTTTGTACGAGCAGTACTTC; CDR3 protein: CASSLDGSLYEQYF
J gene: TRBJ1-2; D gene: TRBD1; clone size: -; V gene: TRBV18; CDR3 DNA: TGTGCCAGCTCACTTCAACTCGGGACAGGGGATGGCTACACCTTC; CDR3 protein: CASSLQLGTGDGYTF
J gene: TRBJ2-3; D gene: TRBD2; clone size: -; V gene: TRBV5-1; CDR3 DNA: TGCGCCAGCAGCTTCGCGGGAGGGCTCGGCACAGATACGCAGTATTTT; CDR3 protein: CASSFAGGLGTDTQYF
J gene: TRBJ2-7; D gene: -; clone size: -; V gene: TRBV5-1; CDR3 DNA: TGCGCCAGCAGCACGACCTACCAGGGCCCCTACGAGCAGTACTTC; CDR3 protein: CASSTTYQGPYEQYF
J gene: TRBJ2-3; D gene: -; clone size: once; V gene: TRBV21-1; CDR3 DNA: TGTGCCAGCAGCCACACTCGTGAGCGGGGGGCCGCAGATACGCAGTATTTT; CDR3 protein: CASSHTRERGAADTQYF
J gene: TRBJ2-1; D gene: TRBD1; clone size: -; V gene: TRBV7-9; CDR3 DNA: TGTGCCAGCAGCTTAAACTACAGGGGACGTTACAATGAGCAGTTCTTC; CDR3 protein: CASSLNYRGRYNEQFF
J gene: TRBJ2-7; D gene: -; clone size: -; V gene: TRBV7-6; CDR3 DNA: TGTGCCAGCAGCTTAGAGGTAGCAGTTACTGCCTACGAGCAGTACTTC; CDR3 protein: CASSLEVAVTAYEQYF
J gene: TRBJ2-2; D gene: TRBD1; clone size: once; V gene: TRBV6-1; CDR3 DNA: TGTGCCAGCCGAAGGACAGGGAGTGACGGGGAGCTGTTTTTT; CDR3 protein: CASRRTGSDGELFF
J gene: TRBJ2-7; D gene: -; clone size: -; V gene: TRBV28; CDR3 DNA: TGTGCCAGCAGTTTATCCGGGAGTCGCTACGAGCAGTACTTC; CDR3 protein: CASSLSGSRYEQYF
J gene: TRBJ2-1; D gene: TRBD1; clone size: -; V gene: TRBV14; CDR3 DNA: TGTGCCAGCAGCCTTCTGGGACAGGCCTACAATGAGCAGTTCTTC; CDR3 protein: CASSLLGQAYNEQFF
J gene: TRBJ2-2; D gene: TRBD1; clone size: -; V gene: TRBV19; CDR3 DNA: TGTGCCAGTAACAGGGGGATGAACACCGGGGAGCTGTTTTTT; CDR3 protein: CASNRGMNTGELFF
J gene: TRBJ2-5; D gene: -; clone size: -; V gene: TRBV4-3; CDR3 DNA: TGCGCCAGCAGCCAAGATCGGTTAGTAGTGCGAGAGACCCAGTACTTC; CDR3 protein: CASSQDRLVVRETQYF
J gene: TRBJ2-2; D gene: -; clone size: -; V gene: TRBV9; CDR3 DNA: TGTGCCAGCAGCCCCCGGGGAGGGGGGGTATCCGGGGAGCTGTTTTTT; CDR3 protein: CASSPRGGGVSGELFF
J gene: TRBJ2-1; D gene: -; clone size: once; V gene: TRBV7-7; CDR3 DNA: TGTGCCAGCAGCTTACTAGGGGCTTCCTACAATGAGCAGTTCTTC; CDR3 protein: CASSLLGASYNEQFF
J gene: TRBJ1-1; D gene: TRBD1; clone size: -; V gene: TRBV10-1; CDR3 DNA: TGCGCCAGCCTGCGACAGGGGGCCTTTGAAGCTTTCTTT; CDR3 protein: CASLRQGAFEAFF
J gene: TRBJ2-7; D gene: TRBD1; clone size: -; V gene: TRBV7-7; CDR3 DNA: TGTGCCAGCAGCCCTAGACAGGGGGGTATGTACGAGCAGTACTTC; CDR3 protein: CASSPRQGGMYEQYF
J gene: TRBJ1-4; D gene: -; clone size: -; V gene: TRBV5-6; CDR3 DNA: TGTGCCAGCAGCTTCGGCGCGGAGTTGGCTACTAATGAAAAACTGTTTTTT; CDR3 protein: CASSFGAELATNEKLFF
J gene: TRBJ2-5; D gene: -; clone size: -; V gene: TRBV6-1; CDR3 DNA: TGTGCCAGCAGTGTGAGGGCTTTGGTGCAGTACTTC; CDR3 protein: CASSVRALVQYF
J gene: TRBJ2-3; D gene: TRBD2; clone size: -; V gene: TRBV5-1; CDR3 DNA: TGCGCCAGCAGTCTCGGGGGGGGCACAGATACGCAGTATTTT; CDR3 protein: CASSLGGGTDTQYF
J gene: TRBJ2-6; D gene: -; clone size: few; V gene: TRBV30; CDR3 DNA: TGTGCCTGGGAAACACCGGGACTCCGCTCTGGGGCCAACGTCCTGACTTTC; CDR3 protein: CAWETPGLRSGANVLTF
J gene: TRBJ2-7; D gene: TRBD1; clone size: -; V gene: TRBV7-6; CDR3 DNA: TGTGCCAGCAGCTTCAACCGGGACAGCTACGAGCAGTACTTC; CDR3 protein: CASSFNRDSYEQYF
J gene: TRBJ2-3; D gene: -; clone size: -; V gene: TRBV9; CDR3 DNA: TGTGCCAGCAGCGTAGGTGCGTTTAGCACAGATACGCAGTATTTT; CDR3 protein: CASSVGAFSTDTQYF
J gene: TRBJ2-6; D gene: TRBD1; clone size: -; V gene: TRBV11-3; CDR3 DNA: TGTGCCAGCAGCGGAGACAGGGCTGGGGCCAACGTCCTGACTTTC; CDR3 protein: CASSGDRAGANVLTF
J gene: TRBJ2-3; D gene: -; clone size: -; V gene: TRBV6-5; CDR3 DNA: TGTGCCAGCAGCCCCCACCCTAGCCGCCGGGATACGCAGTATTTT; CDR3 protein: CASSPHPSRRDTQYF
J gene: TRBJ1-1; D gene: TRBD1; clone size: -; V gene: TRBV28; CDR3 DNA: TGTGCCAGCAGTTTAGGGACAGGTATGGGGTTTGAAGCTTTCTTT; CDR3 protein: CASSLGTGMGFEAFF